These 15 T cell receptor beta chains originate from one sample sequenced in a study of cytomegalovirus exposure and HLA in healthy donors. The PCR had 60 Vbeta and 13 Jbeta primers. The table came from immunoSEQ multiplex PCR; TCRdb's copy has only in-frame clones and leaves some out. The sample lists some 150,000 clones, around 80% occurring once. Sequenced: PBMCs. The receptors were gathered from a woman in her twenties or thirties in good health and CMV-seronegative.

V is TRBV19 and J is TRBJ1-5; 7 nucleotides agree with TRBD1. CDR3 length equals 15 residues. Trimming cost V 6 bases and J 4 bases; bases outside gene matches: 9. Germline V CDR1 and CDR2: LNHDA, SQIVND (reference sequence). As DNA, the CDR3 is TGTGCCAGTAGCCCGGGACAGCCCCTAAATCAGCCCCAGCATTTT. Translated, it gives CASSPGQPLNQPQHF.

DNA of the CDR3: TGTGCCAGTAGTCGGCTTAGCGGCGGGGAGCTGTTTTTT. Its translation is CASSRLSGGELFF. The V call is TRBV19, the J call TRBJ2-2, with D possibly being TRBD2 (6 bases). Trimming left V 5 bases short and J 7 bases short, with 11 bases between. Per the germline V gene, CDR1 is LNHDA and CDR2 is SQIVND (reference sequence). This CDR3 spans 13 amino acids.

CDR3 in amino acids: CASSLLGAYEQYF. CDR3 nucleotide sequence: TGCGCCAGCAGCTTGTTAGGGGCTTACGAGCAGTACTTC. The V gene is TRBV5-1, the J gene TRBJ2-5, with D possibly being TRBD1 (5 bases). Gene TRBJ2-7 matches the end of the DNA better, so the J call may be wrong. The CDR3 consists of 13 residues. CDR1 and CDR2 from the germline V gene are SGHRS and YFSETQ.

The chain links TRBV5-1 to TRBJ1-1; D is ambiguous. This CDR3 spans 15 amino acids. Looked up from germline, CDR1 is SGHRS and CDR2 is YFSETQ. V lost 0 bases and J lost 0, with 9 bases in between. In DNA form, the CDR3 reads TGCGCCAGCAGCTTGGCCCTAGGAGTGAACACTGAAGCTTTCTTT. Residues: CASSLALGVNTEAFF.

The chain carries TRBV5-1 and TRBJ1-2, with 8 bases that match TRBD1. The CDR3 is 14 amino acids. J lost 8 bases, V lost 4 bases, and 10 bases had no gene match. Looked up from germline, CDR1 is SGHRS and CDR2 is YFSETQ. CDR3 nucleotide sequence: TGCGCCAGCAGCCCTGGACAGGGCCTAGGGGGCTACACCTTC. This gives the protein CASSPGQGLGGYTF.

The gene calls are TRBV4-1 and TRBJ2-7; 9 nucleotides agree with TRBD2. J gave up 5 bases and V 0 bases, and 17 bases lay outside the gene matches. This CDR3 spans 19 amino acids. Germline V gene sequence: CDR1 MGHRA, CDR2 YSYEKL. For the CDR3, the DNA is TGCGCCAGCAGCCAAGAAGGGCTAGCGGGGAGGCCCTTCGGTGACGAGCAGTACTTC. Translated: CASSQEGLAGRPFGDEQYF.

The chain has TRBV7-9 and TRBJ1-4; 7 nucleotides agree with TRBD1. CDR3 length: 18 residues. Trimming removed 3 bases from V and 0 bases from J; junction bases left unmatched: 10. From germline, CDR1 is SEHNR and CDR2 FQNEAQ (reference sequence). The CDR3 coding sequence is TGTGCCAGCAGCTTCCCCGGGACAGCAACCTCAACTAATGAAAAACTGTTTTTT. Protein product: CASSFPGTATSTNEKLFF.

The rearrangement joins TRBV7-2 to TRBJ2-3; 11 bases are a match to TRBD2. Per germline, CDR1 SGHTA and CDR2 FQGNSA. This CDR3 contains 16 residues. J gave up 1 base and V 2 bases, and 2 bases lay outside the gene matches. In DNA, the CDR3 is TGTGCCAGCAGCTTAAAACTAGCGGGGGGCACAGATACGCAGTATTTT. Its translation is CASSLKLAGGTDTQYF.

CDR3 region: CASSKTGGNEKLFF. DNA of the CDR3: TGTGCCAGCAGTAAGACAGGGGGAAATGAAAAACTGTTTTTT. The chain carries TRBV28 and TRBJ1-4; 9 bases are a match to TRBD1. The CDR3 sequence is 14 residues long. Germline values: CDR1 MDHEN, CDR2 SYDVKM. With 5 bases clipped from V and 5 bases from J, the junction kept 3 bases outside the gene matches.

CDR3 coding DNA: TGTGCCAGCAGCCCCGGACAGGGAGGGGTTGCTTTCTTT. Its protein product is CASSPGQGGVAFF. The rearrangement uses TRBV9 and TRBJ1-1; 8 bases map to TRBD1. Germline V lookup: CDR1 SGDLS, CDR2 YYNGEE. The CDR3 is 13 amino acids. V shed 4 bases and J 11 bases; nucleotides not matched to a gene: 10.

This chain links TRBV18 with TRBJ1-4, with 7 bases lining up with TRBD1. The J segment lost 3 bases and the V segment lost 3 bases, leaving 1 base of the junction unmatched. The germline CDR1 and CDR2 sequences are KGHSH and LQKENI. This CDR3 is built from 14 residues. CDR3 region: CASSPGQPNEKLFF. Written as DNA, the CDR3 is TGTGCCAGCTCACCGGGACAGCCTAATGAAAAACTGTTTTTT.

The rearrangement joins TRBV7-3 to TRBJ2-5; 7 bases align to TRBD1. CDR3 length: 13 amino acids. V gave up 6 bases and J gave up 3 bases; unmatched junction bases: 4. From germline, CDR1 is SGHTA and CDR2 FQGTGA. The DNA of the CDR3 is TGTGCCAGCAGTCTACAGGGGAAAGAGACCCAGTACTTC. Its translation is CASSLQGKETQYF.

This chain connects TRBV7-9 to TRBJ1-1, with TRBD1 matching 9 bases. The trim removed 3 bases at V and 3 bases at J, leaving 2 bases unmatched. The CDR3 totals 14 residues. Per germline, CDR1 SEHNR and CDR2 FQNEAQ (reference sequence). In DNA form, the CDR3 reads TGTGCCAGCAGCTTCCGGGACAGGGACACTGAAGCTTTCTTT. It encodes CASSFRDRDTEAFF.

With respect to this clone: An end of the junction does not agree with germline; a read error may underlie this. V gene TRBV7-9 combines with J gene TRBJ2-1, with D tentatively TRBD2 (5 bases). The germline gives CDR1 SEHNR, CDR2 FQNEAQ (reference sequence). The CDR3 extends over 17 amino acids. The CDR3 sequence is CASSLLRGWSSYNEQLF. The CDR3 DNA follows: TGTGCCAGCAGCTTACTTCGCGGGTGGAGCTCCTACAATGAGCAGCTCTTC.

The chain employs TRBV29-1 and TRBJ2-1; maybe TRBD1 (5 bases). The CDR3 is made up of 15 amino acids. In germline, CDR1 is SQVTM, CDR2 ANQGSEA. V was shortened by 7 bases and J by 0 bases, with 16 bases between the two germline ends. DNA of the CDR3: TGCAGCGCCCCGGCTGGGGCGAGCTCCTACAATGAGCAGTTCTTC. It codes for CSAPAGASSYNEQFF.